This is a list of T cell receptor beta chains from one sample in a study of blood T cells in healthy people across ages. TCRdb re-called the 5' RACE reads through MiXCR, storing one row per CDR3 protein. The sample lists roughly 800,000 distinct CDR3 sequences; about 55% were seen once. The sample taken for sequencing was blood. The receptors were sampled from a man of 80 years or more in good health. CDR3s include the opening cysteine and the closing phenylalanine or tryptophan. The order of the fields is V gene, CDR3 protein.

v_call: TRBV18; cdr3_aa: CASSPRDRDSRQYF
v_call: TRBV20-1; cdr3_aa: CSARDLAGVYNEQFF
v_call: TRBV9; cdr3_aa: CASSPTSGLGEQYF
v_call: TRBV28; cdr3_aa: CANSDGGRTDTQYF
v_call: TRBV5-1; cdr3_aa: CASSERTSGSTDTQYF
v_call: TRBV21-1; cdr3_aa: CASSKKRPSTSYEQYF
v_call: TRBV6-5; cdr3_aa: CASRSGSRQGTDTQYF
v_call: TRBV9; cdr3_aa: CASSVEAGEQYF
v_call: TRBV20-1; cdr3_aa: CSAPNRGLGTQYF
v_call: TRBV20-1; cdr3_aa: CSASGIMGGVPEAFF
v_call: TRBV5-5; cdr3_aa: CASSQLGGVGTEAFF
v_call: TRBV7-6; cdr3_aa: CASSLVQGDPPNYGYTF
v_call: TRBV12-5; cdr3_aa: CASGLERRRRKGNEKLFF
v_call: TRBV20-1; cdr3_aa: CSARDARQPSGANVLTF
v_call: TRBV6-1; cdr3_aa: CASSEQGSRSYEQYF
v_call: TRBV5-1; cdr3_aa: CASTPGTSGRASSYEQYF